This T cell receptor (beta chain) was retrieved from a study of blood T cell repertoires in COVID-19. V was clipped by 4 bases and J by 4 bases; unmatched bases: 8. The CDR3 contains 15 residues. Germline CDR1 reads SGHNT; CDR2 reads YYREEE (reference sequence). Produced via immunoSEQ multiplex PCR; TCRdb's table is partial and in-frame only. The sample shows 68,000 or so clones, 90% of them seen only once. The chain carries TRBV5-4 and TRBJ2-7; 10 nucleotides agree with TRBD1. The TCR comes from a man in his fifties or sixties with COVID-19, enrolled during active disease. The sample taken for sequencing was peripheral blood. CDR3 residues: CASSRTGGYPYEQYF. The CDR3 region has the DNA TGTGCCAGCAGCCGGACAGGGGGATACCCTTACGAGCAGTACTTC.